The rows below give T cell receptor beta chains drawn from one sample of a study of blood T cell repertoires in COVID-19. Profiled with immunoSEQ multiplex PCR; TCRdb holds only in-frame clones, not every one. The table has around 210,000 clones, 84% seen once. The specimen sequenced was peripheral blood. All receptors derive from a woman aged 80 or over with COVID-19, enrolled during active disease. CDR3s include the opening cysteine and the closing phenylalanine or tryptophan. D genes are given only for firm matches.

J | V | length | D | DNA | CDR3
TRBJ2-1 | TRBV5-3 | 20 | - | TGTGCCAGAAGCTGCCTTAGCGGAACTGCCCCCTTGAGCTCCTACAATGAGCAGTTCTTC | CARSCLSGTAPLSSYNEQFF
TRBJ1-1 | TRBV5-1 | 16 | TRBD1 | TGCGCCAGCAGCCCCGCCGGACAGGCGGTTGACACTGAAGCTTTCTTT | CASSPAGQAVDTEAFF
TRBJ1-1 | TRBV6-1 | 15 | TRBD1 | TGTGCCAGCAGTGAAGCCGGGACAGGGCGAACTGAAGCTTTCTTT | CASSEAGTGRTEAFF
TRBJ1-3 | TRBV6-5 | 13 | - | TGTGCCAGCAAATGGGGGGGTCAGAACACCATATATTTT | CASKWGGQNTIYF
TRBJ2-7 | TRBV6-5 | 15 | TRBD2 | TGTGCCAGCAGTTTGACTAGCGGGGCCGCCTACGAGCAGTACTTC | CASSLTSGAAYEQYF
TRBJ2-7 | TRBV5-1 | 15 | - | TGCGCCAGCAGCTTGGGGGGACTGACCCGCTACGAGCAGTACTTC | CASSLGGLTRYEQYF
TRBJ2-3 | TRBV5-1 | 12 | TRBD2 | TGCGCCAGCAGCTTACTAGCGGATACGCAGTATTTT | CASSLLADTQYF
TRBJ1-1 | TRBV7-9 | 12 | - | TGTGCCAGCAGCCCCGGGGTCACTGAAGCTTTCTTT | CASSPGVTEAFF
TRBJ2-7 | TRBV3-1/TRBV3-2 | 15 | TRBD2 | TGTGCCAGCAGCGAAACGGGACTAGCGGGAGGGCTGCAGTACTTC | CASSETGLAGGLQYF
TRBJ1-2 | TRBV19 | 14 | - | TGTGCCAGTAGTATTCAGCAGAGGGACTATGGCTACACCTTC | CASSIQQRDYGYTF
TRBJ1-2 | TRBV3-1/TRBV3-2 | 12 | - | TGTGCCAGCAGCCAAGATGAGCATGGCTACACCTTC | CASSQDEHGYTF
TRBJ1-2 | TRBV5-1 | 14 | - | TGCGCCAGCAGCTTGGACAGGCCCAACTATGGCTACACCTTC | CASSLDRPNYGYTF
TRBJ2-3 | TRBV5-1 | 14 | - | TGCGCCAGCAGTTGGGACACTGTCACAGATACGCAGTATTTT | CASSWDTVTDTQYF
TRBJ1-4 | TRBV5-1 | 18 | TRBD1 | TGCGCCAGCAGCTTGGGTGGGACAGGGACTACAACTAATGAAAAACTGTTTTTT | CASSLGGTGTTTNEKLFF
TRBJ1-5 | TRBV7-2 | 15 | - | TGTGCCAGCAGCTTTGGCGGGTATAGCAATCAGCCCCAGCATTTT | CASSFGGYSNQPQHF
TRBJ2-3 | TRBV9 | 16 | - | TGTGCCAGCAGCGTAGGAGGCTCCCTCGGCACAGATACGCAGTATTTT | CASSVGGSLGTDTQYF
TRBJ2-2 | TRBV6-5 | 13 | - | TGTGCCAGCACCCAAACGAACACCGGGGAGCTGTTTTTT | CASTQTNTGELFF
TRBJ1-1 | TRBV6-2/TRBV6-3 | 14 | TRBD1 | TGTGCCAGCAGCCTGGGACAGGGGTACACTGAAGCTTTCTTT | CASSLGQGYTEAFF